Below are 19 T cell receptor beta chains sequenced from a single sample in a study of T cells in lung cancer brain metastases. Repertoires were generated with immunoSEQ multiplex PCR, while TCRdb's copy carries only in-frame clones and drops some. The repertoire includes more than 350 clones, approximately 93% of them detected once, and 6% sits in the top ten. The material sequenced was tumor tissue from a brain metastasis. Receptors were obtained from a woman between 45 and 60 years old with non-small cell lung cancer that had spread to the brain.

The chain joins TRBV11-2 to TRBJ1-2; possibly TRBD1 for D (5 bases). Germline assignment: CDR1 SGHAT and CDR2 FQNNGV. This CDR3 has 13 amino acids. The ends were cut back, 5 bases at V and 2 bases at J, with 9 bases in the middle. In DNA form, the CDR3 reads TGTGCCAGCAGCCGCTGGGGGAACTATGGCTACACCTTC. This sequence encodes CASSRWGNYGYTF.

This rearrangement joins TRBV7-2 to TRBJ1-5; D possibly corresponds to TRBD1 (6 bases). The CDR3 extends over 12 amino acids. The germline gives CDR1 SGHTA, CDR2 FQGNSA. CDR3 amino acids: CASGVPNQPQHF. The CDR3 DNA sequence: TGTGCTTCAGGGGTCCCCAATCAGCCCCAGCATTTT.

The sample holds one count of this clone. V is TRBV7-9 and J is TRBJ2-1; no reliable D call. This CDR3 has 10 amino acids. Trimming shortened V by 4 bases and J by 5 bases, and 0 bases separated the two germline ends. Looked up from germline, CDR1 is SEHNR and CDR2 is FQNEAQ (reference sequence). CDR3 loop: CASSYNEQFF. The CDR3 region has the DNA TGTGCCAGCAGCTACAATGAGCAGTTCTTC.

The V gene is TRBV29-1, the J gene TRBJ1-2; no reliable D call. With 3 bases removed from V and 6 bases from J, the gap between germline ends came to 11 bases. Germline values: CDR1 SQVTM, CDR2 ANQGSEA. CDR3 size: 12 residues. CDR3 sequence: CSVESPRHGYTF. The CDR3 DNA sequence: TGCAGCGTTGAGTCCCCTCGGCATGGCTACACCTTC.

The CDR3 spells CSVATGDATEAFF. The CDR3 region has the DNA TGCAGCGTTGCTACAGGGGATGCCACTGAAGCTTTCTTT. This chain joins TRBV29-1 and TRBJ1-1; 7 nucleotides match TRBD1. The CDR3 consists of 13 residues. Losses at the gene ends were 4 bases for V and 4 bases for J; bases not matched to a gene: 6. The V gene's germline CDR1 is SQVTM and CDR2 ANQGSEA.

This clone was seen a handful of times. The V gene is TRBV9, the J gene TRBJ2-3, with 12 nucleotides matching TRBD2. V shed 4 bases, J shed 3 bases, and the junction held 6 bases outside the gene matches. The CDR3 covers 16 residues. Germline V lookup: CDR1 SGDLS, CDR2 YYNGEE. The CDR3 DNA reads TGTGCCAGCAGCCTAACCGGGACTAGCGGGACAGATACGCAGTATTTT. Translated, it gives CASSLTGTSGTDTQYF. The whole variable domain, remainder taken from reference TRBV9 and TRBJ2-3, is DSGVTQTPKHLITATGQRVTLRCSPRSGDLSVYWYQQSLDQGLQFLIQYYNGEERAKGNILERFSAQQFPDLHSELNLSSLELGDSALYFCASSLTGTSGTDTQYFGPGTRLTVL.

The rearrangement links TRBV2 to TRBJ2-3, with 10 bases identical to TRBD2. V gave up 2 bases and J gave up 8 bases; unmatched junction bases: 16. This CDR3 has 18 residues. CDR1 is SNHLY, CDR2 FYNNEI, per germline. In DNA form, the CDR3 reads TGTGCCAGCAGTGAAAGGGGAGCGGGGGGGCCAAGATCGGCTACGCAGTATTTT. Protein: CASSERGAGGPRSATQYF.

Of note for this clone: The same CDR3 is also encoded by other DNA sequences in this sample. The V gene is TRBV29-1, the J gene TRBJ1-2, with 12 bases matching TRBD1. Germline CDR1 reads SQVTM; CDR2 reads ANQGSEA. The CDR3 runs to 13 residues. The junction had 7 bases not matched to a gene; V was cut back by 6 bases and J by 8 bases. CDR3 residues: CSVLGQGARGYTF. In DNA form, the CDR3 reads TGCAGCGTATTGGGACAGGGGGCAAGAGGCTACACCTTC. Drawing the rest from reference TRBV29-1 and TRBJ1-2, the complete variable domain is SAVISQKPSRDICQRGTSLTIQCQVDSQVTMMFWYRQQPGQSLTLIATANQGSEATYESGFVIDKFPISRPNLTFSTLTVSNMSPEDSSIYLCSVLGQGARGYTFGSGTRLTVV.

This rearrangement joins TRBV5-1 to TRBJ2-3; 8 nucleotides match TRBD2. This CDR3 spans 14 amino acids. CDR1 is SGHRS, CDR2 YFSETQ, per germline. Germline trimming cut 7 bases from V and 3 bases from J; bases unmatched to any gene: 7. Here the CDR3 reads CASQPGRGTDTQYF. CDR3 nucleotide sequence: TGCGCCAGCCAGCCCGGGAGGGGGACAGATACGCAGTATTTT.

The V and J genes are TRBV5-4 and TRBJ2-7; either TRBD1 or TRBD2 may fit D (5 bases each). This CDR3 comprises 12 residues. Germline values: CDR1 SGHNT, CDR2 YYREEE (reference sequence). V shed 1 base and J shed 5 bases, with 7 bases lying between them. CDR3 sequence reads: CASSLTGHEQYF. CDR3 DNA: TGTGCCAGCAGCTTGACGGGGCACGAGCAGTACTTC.

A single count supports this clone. Here the CDR3 DNA reads TGTGCCAGCAGCTTAGAAACTTACGAGCAGTACTTC. Protein sequence: CASSLETYEQYF. This sequence joins TRBV7-9 and TRBJ2-7; D uncertain. The V and J ends lost 1 base and 4 bases respectively, with 5 bases between them. CDR1 and CDR2 (germline): SEHNR, FQNEAQ (reference sequence). The CDR3 extends over 12 amino acids.

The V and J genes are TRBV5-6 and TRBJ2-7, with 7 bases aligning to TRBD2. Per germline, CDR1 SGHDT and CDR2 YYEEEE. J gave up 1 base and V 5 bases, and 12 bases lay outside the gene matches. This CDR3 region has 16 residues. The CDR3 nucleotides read TGTGCCAGCAGTAACCTCGGAGCGGGGTATTCCTACGAGCAGTACTTC. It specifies CASSNLGAGYSYEQYF.

The CDR3 DNA is TGTGCCAGCAGACCTAGACTAGCGAAGACCGTTTGGGATACGCAGTATTTT. Translation: CASRPRLAKTVWDTQYF. The chain combines TRBV2 with TRBJ2-3; 8 bases are shared with TRBD2. This CDR3 is 17 amino acids long. Germline-derived CDR1 and CDR2 are SNHLY and FYNNEI. Germline trimming cut 6 bases from V and 6 bases from J; bases unmatched to any gene: 17.

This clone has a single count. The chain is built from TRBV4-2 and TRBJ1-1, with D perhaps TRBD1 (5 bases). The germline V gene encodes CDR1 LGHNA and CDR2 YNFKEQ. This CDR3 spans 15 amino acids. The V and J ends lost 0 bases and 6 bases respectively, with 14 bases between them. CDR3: CASSQDIRVNAEAFF. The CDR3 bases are TGTGCCAGCAGCCAAGATATCAGGGTTAATGCTGAAGCTTTCTTT.

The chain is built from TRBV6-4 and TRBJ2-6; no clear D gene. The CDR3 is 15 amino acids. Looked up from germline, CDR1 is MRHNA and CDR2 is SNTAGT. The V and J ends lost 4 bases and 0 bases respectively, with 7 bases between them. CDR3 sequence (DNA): TGTGCCAGCAGTGGCGACCACTCTGGGGCCAACGTCCTGACTTTC. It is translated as CASSGDHSGANVLTF.

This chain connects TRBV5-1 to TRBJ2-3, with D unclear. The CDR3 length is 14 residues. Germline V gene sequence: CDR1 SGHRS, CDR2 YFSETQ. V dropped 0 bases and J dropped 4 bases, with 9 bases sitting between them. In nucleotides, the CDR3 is TGCGCCAGCAGCTTGGGAGATTCCGCAGATACGCAGTATTTT. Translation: CASSLGDSADTQYF.

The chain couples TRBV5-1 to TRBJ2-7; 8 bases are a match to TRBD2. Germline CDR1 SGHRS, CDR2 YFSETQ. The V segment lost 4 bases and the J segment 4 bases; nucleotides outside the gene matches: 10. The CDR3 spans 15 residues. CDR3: CASSDITSGVYEQYF. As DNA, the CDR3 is TGCGCCAGCAGCGACATAACTAGCGGAGTTTACGAGCAGTACTTC.

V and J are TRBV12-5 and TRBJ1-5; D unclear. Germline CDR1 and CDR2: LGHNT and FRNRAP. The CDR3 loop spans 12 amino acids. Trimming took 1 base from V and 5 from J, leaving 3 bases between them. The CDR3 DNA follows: TGTGCTAGTGGTTTGGACTATCAGCCCCAGCATTTT. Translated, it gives CASGLDYQPQHF.

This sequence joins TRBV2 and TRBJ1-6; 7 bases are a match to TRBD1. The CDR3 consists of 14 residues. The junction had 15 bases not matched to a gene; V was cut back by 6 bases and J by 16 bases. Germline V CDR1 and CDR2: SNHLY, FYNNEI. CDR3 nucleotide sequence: TGTGCCAGCAGCAGGGGAGGGGGCTCAAATCCTCTCCACTTT. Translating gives CASSRGGGSNPLHF.